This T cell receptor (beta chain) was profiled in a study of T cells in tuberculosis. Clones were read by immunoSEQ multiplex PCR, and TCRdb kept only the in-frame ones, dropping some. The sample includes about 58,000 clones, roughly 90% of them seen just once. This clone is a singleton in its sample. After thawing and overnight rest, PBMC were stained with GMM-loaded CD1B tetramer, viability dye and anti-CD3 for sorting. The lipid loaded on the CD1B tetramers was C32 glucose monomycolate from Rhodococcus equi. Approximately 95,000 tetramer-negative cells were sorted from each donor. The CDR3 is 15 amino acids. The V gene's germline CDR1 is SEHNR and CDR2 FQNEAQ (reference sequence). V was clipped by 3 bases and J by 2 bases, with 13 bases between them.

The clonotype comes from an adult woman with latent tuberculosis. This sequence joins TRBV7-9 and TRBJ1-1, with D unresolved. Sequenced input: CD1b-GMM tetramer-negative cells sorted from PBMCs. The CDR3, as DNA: TGTGCCAGCAGCTTCTGGGAGGGAGCCAACACTGAAGCTTTCTTT. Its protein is CASSFWEGANTEAFF.